The 5 T cell receptor beta chains given below trace back to one sample, sequenced in a study of T cell responses to AZD1222 COVID-19 vaccine. The data were produced by immunoSEQ multiplex PCR, yet TCRdb's version contains in-frame clones alone and is incomplete. This sample carries roughly 140,000 clones, under 95% of them seen once, and the ten largest clones take roughly 5%. This material consisted of peripheral blood, taken on day 0 of AZD1222 vaccination. These receptors were collected from an adult in good health.

The gene calls are TRBV6-1 and TRBJ1-6, with unresolved D. Germline V CDR1 and CDR2: MNHNS, SASEGT. This CDR3 is 17 amino acids long. V was pared by 2 bases and J by 0 bases, with 11 bases between. DNA for the CDR3: TGTGCCAGCAGTGAAAGTCGACTCAGCTCCTATAATTCACCCCTCCACTTT. Protein: CASSESRLSSYNSPLHF.

The chain employs TRBV7-2 and TRBJ1-6; 7 nucleotides match TRBD1. CDR1 and CDR2 (germline): SGHTA, FQGNSA. After removal of 7 bases from V and 9 bases from J, the junction contained 9 bases not matched to a gene. The CDR3 runs to 14 residues. CDR3 nucleotide sequence: TGTGCCAGCACCCCAAGACAGGGCCCTTCACCCCTCCACTTT. Amino acid sequence: CASTPRQGPSPLHF.

V and J are TRBV6-1 and TRBJ1-1, with 8 bases that match TRBD1. V shed 3 bases and J 2 bases; nucleotides not matched to a gene: 8. The V gene's germline CDR1 is MNHNS and CDR2 SASEGT. CDR3 length: 16 residues. The CDR3 here is CASSETDREFNTEAFF. The CDR3 DNA reads TGTGCCAGCAGTGAGACGGACAGGGAGTTTAACACTGAAGCTTTCTTT.

V usage is TRBV10-3 and J usage is TRBJ1-2; D is unclear. Germline CDR1 is ENHRY and CDR2 is SYGVKD. The ends were cut back, 0 bases at V and 5 bases at J, with 13 bases in the middle. This CDR3 spans 15 amino acids. The CDR3 region has the DNA TGTGCCATCAGTGAGTCGGTCGGACTTCCTTATGGCTACACCTTC. This translates into CAISESVGLPYGYTF.

This CDR3 is CASSPLGTTEGSEQYF. CDR3 DNA: TGTGCCAGCTCACCACTCGGGACGACAGAAGGAAGCGAGCAGTACTTC. The rearrangement uses TRBV18 and TRBJ2-7; the D gene could be TRBD1 or TRBD2 (5 bases each). The CDR3 loop spans 16 amino acids. CDR1 KGHSH and CDR2 LQKENI come from the germline V gene. Trimming took off 1 base at V and 6 bases at J, with 19 bases between the two ends.